Below, 16 T cell receptor beta chains from the same sample are listed, as sequenced in a study of OX40 agonist ivuxolimab in advanced cancers. Sequenced by immunoSEQ multiplex PCR; TCRdb stores in-frame clones only, minus some. The sample includes about 43,000 clones, around 86% of them seen just once. Sample: CD4+ or CD8+ T cells sorted from blood, taken in a trial of the OX40 agonist ivuxolimab. These receptors all stem from an adult with an advanced solid tumor such as melanoma, head and neck, liver or kidney cancer.

The rearrangement joins TRBV11-2 to TRBJ2-7; D uncertain. Between the trimmed V and J ends, which lost 6 bases and 6 bases, there was a span of 18 bases. The CDR3 is made up of 14 amino acids. The germline CDR1 and CDR2 sequences are SGHAT and FQNNGV. The CDR3 spells CASSFQNNVAEQYF. As DNA, the CDR3 is TGTGCCAGCAGTTTCCAAAATAACGTCGCCGAGCAGTACTTC.

This sequence joins TRBV7-9 and TRBJ2-5, with D hard to call. The length of the CDR3 is 13 residues. Trimming took off 6 bases at V and 1 base at J, with 9 bases between the two ends. Germline CDR1 is SEHNR and CDR2 is FQNEAQ (reference sequence). This chain's CDR3 is CASRPTGQETQYF. For the CDR3, the DNA is TGTGCCAGCAGACCGACGGGCCAAGAGACCCAGTACTTC.

The J gene is TRBJ1-2, the V gene TRBV7-9; D uncertain. Trimming took off 5 bases at V and 7 bases at J, with 11 bases between the two ends. Germline V gene sequence: CDR1 SEHNR, CDR2 FQNEAQ (reference sequence). The CDR3 is made up of 12 amino acids. The CDR3 is CASSESVVGYTF. CDR3 DNA: TGTGCCAGCAGCGAAAGTGTGGTTGGCTACACCTTC.

V gene TRBV7-8 combines with J gene TRBJ2-5; 7 nucleotides agree with TRBD1. V was clipped by 5 bases and J by 4 bases; unmatched bases: 7. CDR1 and CDR2 (germline): SGHVS, FQNEAQ. The CDR3 consists of 14 residues. This CDR3 is CASSPLGGVETQYF. CDR3 nucleotides: TGTGCCAGCAGCCCCCTAGGGGGCGTAGAGACCCAGTACTTC.

About this clone: Mismatch with germline at one junction end may stem from a read error. The V call is TRBV11-2, the J call TRBJ1-3, with 8 bases identical to TRBD1. CDR1 and CDR2 (germline): SGHAT, FQNNGV. The CDR3 consists of 12 residues. In DNA, the CDR3 is TGTGCCAACAGCACCGAGACAGGGGCCATATATTTT. Its translation: CANSTETGAIYF.

A single count supports this clone. The genes are TRBV7-2 and TRBJ2-7; D gene ambiguous. V dropped 3 bases and J dropped 3 bases, with 15 bases sitting between them. Germline V gene data show CDR1 as SGHTA and CDR2 as FQGNSA. This CDR3 contains 15 residues. The CDR3: CASSFPGRTGYEQYF. The DNA for the CDR3 is TGTGCCAGCAGCTTCCCCGGCAGGACGGGCTACGAGCAGTACTTC.

The chain recombines TRBV21-1 with TRBJ2-5; the table's TRBD2 call for D was not verified on the DNA. TRBJ2-7 matches the DNA end more closely, so the J call is doubtful. TRBV21-1 is a pseudogene. CDR3 size: 14 residues. The CDR3 coding sequence is TGTGCCAGCAGCAAGCCTAGCGGGGGCGACGAGCAGTACTTC. Amino acid sequence: CASSKPSGGDEQYF.

The chain recombines TRBV6-5 with TRBJ1-3, with unresolved D. This CDR3 has 15 residues. V gave up 0 bases and J gave up 4 bases, with 10 bases separating them. Per the germline V gene, CDR1 is MNHEY and CDR2 is SVGAGI. Here the CDR3 reads CASSYSTDLGNTIYF. The CDR3 nucleotides are TGTGCCAGCAGTTACTCGACGGATCTAGGAAACACCATATATTTT.

The CDR3 DNA sequence: TGTGCCAGCAGCCTTGACAGGGACAATCAGCCCCAGCATTTT. This translates into CASSLDRDNQPQHF. The chain uses TRBV7-9 and TRBJ1-5; 7 bases line up with TRBD1. After removal of 5 bases from V and 3 bases from J, the junction contained 4 bases not matched to a gene. CDR1 and CDR2 (germline): SEHNR, FQNEAQ (reference sequence). CDR3 length: 14 amino acids.

This clone was detected only once. The chain has TRBV13 and TRBJ2-3; possible D gene TRBD2, 6 bases. V was shortened by 3 bases and J by 5 bases, with 12 bases between the two germline ends. CDR1 is PRHDT, CDR2 FYEKMQ, per germline (reference sequence). This CDR3 spans 14 amino acids. CDR3 sequence (DNA): TGTGCCAGCAGCTTGGTCGGAGGGGTAGATACGCAGTATTTT. Protein sequence: CASSLVGGVDTQYF.

The chain couples TRBV18 to TRBJ2-2; 9 bases are a match to TRBD2. Germline values: CDR1 KGHSH, CDR2 LQKENI. V lost 3 bases, J lost 7 bases, and 12 bases stayed unmatched. This CDR3 region has 17 residues. The CDR3 DNA sequence: TGTGCCAGCTCACCCCCCACGACTAGCGGCCGGTACGGGGAGCTGTTTTTT. Translated: CASSPPTTSGRYGELFF.

This chain links TRBV19 with TRBJ2-4; the D gene could be TRBD1 or TRBD2 (5 bases each). CDR3 size: 17 residues. The germline V gene encodes CDR1 LNHDA and CDR2 SQIVND (reference sequence). V was trimmed by 4 bases and J by 0 bases, leaving 16 bases between them. The CDR3 reads CASSTNAGTLAKNIQYF. In nucleotides, the CDR3 is TGTGCCAGTAGTACGAACGCTGGGACCCTAGCCAAAAACATTCAGTACTTC. Full variable domain (rest looked up from reference TRBV19 and TRBJ2-4): DGGITQSPKYLFRKEGQNVTLSCEQNLNHDAMYWYRQDPGQGLRLIYYSQIVNDFQKGDIAEGYSVSREKKESFPLTVTSAQKNPTAFYLCASSTNAGTLAKNIQYFGAGTRLSVL.

The CDR3 spells CASRATGTYGYTF. Written as DNA, the CDR3 is TGTGCCAGCAGAGCCACAGGGACCTATGGCTACACCTTC. The chain has TRBV6-5 and TRBJ1-2, with D possibly matching TRBD1 (6 bases). The V end lost 6 bases, the J end lost 4 bases, and 12 bases lay between the germline ends. In germline, CDR1 is MNHEY, CDR2 SVGAGI. This CDR3 is 13 amino acids long.

Here the CDR3 DNA reads TGTGCCAGCAGCCCGAGGGACAGGGACAGGGGAACCCAGTACTTC. Its translation is CASSPRDRDRGTQYF. The rearrangement uses TRBV11-2 and TRBJ2-5, with 10 bases aligning to TRBD1. The V and J ends lost 5 bases and 8 bases, in that order; junction bases with no gene match: 11. The V gene's germline CDR1 is SGHAT and CDR2 FQNNGV. This CDR3 region has 15 residues.

The chain carries TRBV11-2 and TRBJ1-6; D might be TRBD1 (6 bases). The CDR3 sequence is 15 residues long. Germline V gene lookup returns CDR1 SGHAT and CDR2 FQNNGV. The ends were cut back, 1 base at V and 8 bases at J, with 12 bases in the middle. CDR3 in amino acids: CASSLGQRGDSPLHF. The CDR3 DNA follows: TGTGCCAGCAGCTTAGGACAGAGGGGGGATTCACCCCTCCACTTT.

This clone showed up just once. The genes are TRBV28 and TRBJ2-7, with TRBD1 as a possible D gene (5 bases). In germline, CDR1 is MDHEN, CDR2 SYDVKM. The CDR3 is 12 residues long. The V and J ends lost 6 bases and 3 bases respectively, with 9 bases between them. As DNA, the CDR3 is TGTGCCAGCAGGAGACAGCTCTACGAGCAGTACTTC. This sequence encodes CASRRQLYEQYF.